What follows are 30 T cell receptor beta chains derived from one specimen sequenced in a study of blood T cell repertoires in COVID-19. TCRdb's table, derived via immunoSEQ multiplex PCR, lists solely in-frame clones and lacks some. The sample holds some 190,000 clones, around 85% seen once. Sequencing was performed on peripheral blood. These receptors were obtained from a person aged 70 to 79 with COVID-19, enrolled during active disease.

This chain connects TRBV7-2 to TRBJ1-2; D unresolved. Per the germline V gene, CDR1 is SGHTA and CDR2 is FQGNSA. The CDR3 covers 14 residues. V lost 1 base to trimming and J lost 4 bases, with 10 bases between them. The CDR3 DNA reads TGTGCCAGCAGCTTAGTCGGCCGAGGCTATGGCTACACCTTC. It translates to CASSLVGRGYGYTF.

This sequence joins TRBV6-2 or TRBV6-3 and TRBJ2-7; the match to TRBD2 covers 12 bases. Per germline, CDR1 MNHEY and CDR2 SVGEGT. This CDR3 is 14 amino acids long. Trimming took 3 bases from V and 4 from J; bases not matched to a gene: 1. The CDR3 DNA reads as TGTGCCAGCAGTTATGGGACTAGCGGGTACGAGCAGTACTTC. Translating gives CASSYGTSGYEQYF.

The chain employs TRBV5-1 and TRBJ2-7; D might be TRBD2 (5 bases). CDR3 length: 15 amino acids. Per the germline V gene, CDR1 is SGHRS and CDR2 is YFSETQ. The germline V and J ends were trimmed by 0 bases and 3 bases, with 13 bases remaining between them. The CDR3 loop is CASSLGLALLYEQYF. CDR3 nucleotide sequence: TGCGCCAGCAGCTTGGGGCTAGCTCTTCTCTACGAGCAGTACTTC.

The chain employs TRBV4-1 and TRBJ2-5, with D hard to call. Between the trimmed V and J ends, which lost 4 bases and 13 bases, there was a span of 13 bases. CDR1 and CDR2 from the germline V gene are MGHRA and YSYEKL. The CDR3 sequence is 11 residues long. CDR3 coding DNA: TGCGCCAGCAGCCTTCACAACGTCTTGTACTTC. It encodes CASSLHNVLYF.

This chain uses TRBV5-1 with TRBJ2-5, with 10 bases identical to TRBD2. The J segment lost 2 bases and the V segment lost 2 bases, leaving 15 bases of the junction unmatched. Germline CDR1 and CDR2: SGHRS and YFSETQ. The length of the CDR3 is 19 residues. CDR3 coding DNA: TGCGCCAGCAGCTTTGGGACCCGGGGGACTAGCGCTACGCAAGAGACCCAGTACTTC. Translation: CASSFGTRGTSATQETQYF.

The chain is built from TRBV7-2 and TRBJ1-5; 9 bases map to TRBD1. The germline CDR1 and CDR2 sequences are SGHTA and FQGNSA. This CDR3 is 15 amino acids long. J lost 3 bases, V lost 3 bases, and 3 bases had no gene match. The CDR3 spells CASSFRDRVNQPQHF. Here the CDR3 DNA reads TGTGCCAGCAGCTTCCGGGACAGGGTCAATCAGCCCCAGCATTTT.

This sequence joins TRBV7-3 and TRBJ2-1; D perhaps matches TRBD2 (6 bases). Germline lookup yields CDR1 SGHTA and CDR2 FQGTGA. CDR3 length: 18 residues. V lost 1 base and J 3 bases, leaving 19 bases between the germline ends. This CDR3 reads CASSLKSSPGGIYNEQFF. CDR3 bases: TGTGCCAGCAGCTTAAAGTCCTCACCGGGCGGGATCTACAATGAGCAGTTCTTC.

The CDR3 loop is CASSRDFLSTDTQYF. The DNA of the CDR3 is TGTGCCAGCAGCCGAGACTTCCTGAGCACAGATACGCAGTATTTT. The chain combines TRBV9 with TRBJ2-3; D call uncertain. V dropped 4 bases and J dropped 0 bases, with 12 bases sitting between them. Per germline, CDR1 SGDLS and CDR2 YYNGEE. The CDR3 sequence is 15 residues long.

This clone was recorded at least ten times. This chain joins TRBV7-9 and TRBJ2-2; D is unresolved. V was clipped by 5 bases and J by 11 bases, with 9 bases between them. CDR1 is SEHNR and CDR2 is FQNEAQ in the germline V gene (reference sequence). This CDR3 is 11 amino acids long. CDR3 sequence: CASSSVEELFF. DNA of the CDR3: TGTGCCAGCAGCAGCGTCGAAGAGCTGTTTTTT.

The J gene is TRBJ1-5, the V gene TRBV19; D gene uncertain. The V gene's germline CDR1 is LNHDA and CDR2 SQIVND (reference sequence). CDR3 length: 13 amino acids. Trimming pared 5 bases from V and 6 bases from J, leaving 11 bases between. CDR3 protein: CASSFEGGQPQHF. CDR3 coding DNA: TGTGCCAGTAGTTTCGAGGGAGGTCAGCCCCAGCATTTT. Filled out from reference TRBV19 and TRBJ1-5, the complete variable domain reads DGGITQSPKYLFRKEGQNVTLSCEQNLNHDAMYWYRQDPGQGLRLIYYSQIVNDFQKGDIAEGYSVSREKKESFPLTVTSAQKNPTAFYLCASSFEGGQPQHFGDGTRLSIL.

The chain has TRBV5-1 and TRBJ2-3; the match to TRBD2 covers 12 bases. Germline values: CDR1 SGHRS, CDR2 YFSETQ. The V segment lost 5 bases and the J segment 4 bases; nucleotides outside the gene matches: 5. The CDR3 totals 15 residues. CDR3 coding DNA: TGCGCCAGCAGTTCACTAGCGGGGGGCTCAGATACGCAGTATTTT. It translates to CASSSLAGGSDTQYF.

This chain uses TRBV15 with TRBJ1-4; no firm D call. Trimming removed 0 bases from V and 4 bases from J, with 9 bases in between. The CDR3 length is 15 residues. Germline CDR1 is LNHNV and CDR2 is YYDKDF (reference sequence). For the CDR3, the DNA is TGTGCCACCAGCAGAGATCGGCGGCGTAATGAAAAACTGTTTTTT. Encoded protein: CATSRDRRRNEKLFF.

V and J are TRBV9 and TRBJ2-3; D remains ambiguous. The V and J ends lost 4 bases and 0 bases respectively, with 12 bases between them. Per germline, CDR1 SGDLS and CDR2 YYNGEE. This CDR3 comprises 15 residues. CDR3 coding DNA: TGTGCCAGCAGCTTTAACACTAAGAGCACAGATACGCAGTATTTT. Its protein is CASSFNTKSTDTQYF.

The chain uses TRBV24-1 and TRBJ2-5; perhaps TRBD2 as D (6 bases). The CDR3 is made up of 12 amino acids. Trimming cost V 1 base and J 7 bases, with 6 bases left between them. Per the germline V gene, CDR1 is KGHDR and CDR2 is SFDVKD. For the CDR3, the DNA is TGTGCCACCAGTGATTTCGGGGGGACCCAGTACTTC. Translating gives CATSDFGGTQYF.

V usage is TRBV5-1 and J usage is TRBJ1-3; 7 nucleotides align to TRBD1. Germline V gene lookup returns CDR1 SGHRS and CDR2 YFSETQ. This CDR3 spans 15 amino acids. V was pared by 2 bases and J by 2 bases, with 4 bases of the junction left unmatched. CDR3 amino acids: CASSLNRGTGNTIYF. The CDR3 DNA is TGCGCCAGCAGCTTAAACAGGGGAACTGGAAACACCATATATTTT.

The V call is TRBV9, the J call TRBJ2-7; TRBD1 is a possible D gene (6 bases). The CDR3 is 15 amino acids. With 3 bases removed from V and 2 bases from J, the gap between germline ends came to 15 bases. Germline-derived CDR1 and CDR2 are SGDLS and YYNGEE. CDR3 nucleotide sequence: TGTGCCAGCAGCGCGTACACAGGGCCCCCCTACGAGCAGTACTTC. Protein product: CASSAYTGPPYEQYF.

This chain connects TRBV20-1 to TRBJ1-5; no clear D gene. Germline CDR1 is DFQATT and CDR2 is SNEGSKA (reference sequence). This CDR3 spans 15 amino acids. V was pared by 3 bases and J by 3 bases, with 15 bases between. Here the CDR3 DNA reads TGCAGTGCTAGTGTCGGTAGGGAGGCCAATCAGCCCCAGCATTTT. Protein sequence: CSASVGREANQPQHF.

The V and J genes are TRBV5-6 and TRBJ1-6; 9 bases align to TRBD1. The CDR3 is 15 residues long. J gave up 5 bases and V 7 bases, and 7 bases lay outside the gene matches. Germline CDR1 SGHDT, CDR2 YYEEEE. The DNA of the CDR3 is TGTGCCAGCTGCGTTTGGACAGGGGATAATTCACCCCTCCACTTT. Translating it yields CASCVWTGDNSPLHF.

J is TRBJ2-1 and V is TRBV9; 7 positions agree with TRBD2. The V gene's germline CDR1 is SGDLS and CDR2 YYNGEE. After removal of 0 bases from V and 12 bases from J, the junction contained 6 bases not matched to a gene. The CDR3 consists of 13 residues. The CDR3: CASSVDTIAGQFF. CDR3 bases: TGTGCCAGCAGCGTAGACACTATAGCGGGGCAGTTCTTC.

The rearrangement uses TRBV28 and TRBJ1-5, with 7 bases fitting TRBD1. Germline V gene data show CDR1 as MDHEN and CDR2 as SYDVKM. The CDR3 loop spans 15 amino acids. V lost 6 bases to trimming and J lost 7 bases; unmatched junction nucleotides: 12. The CDR3 DNA follows: TGTGCCAGCAGAGAATACAGGGGAGCGCACCAGCCCCAGCATTTT. Translating it yields CASREYRGAHQPQHF.

V usage is TRBV7-2 and J usage is TRBJ2-3; TRBD2 matches at 10 bases. The CDR3 has 14 amino acids. With V trimmed by 1 base and J by 6 bases, 1 base remained unmatched. CDR1 and CDR2 from the germline V gene are SGHTA and FQGNSA. CDR3 in amino acids: CASSLGTSGDTQYF. The CDR3 DNA reads TGTGCCAGCAGCTTAGGGACTAGCGGTGATACGCAGTATTTT. The complete variable domain, with remaining parts taken from reference TRBV7-2 and TRBJ2-3, reads GAGVSQSPSNKVTEKGKDVELRCDPISGHTALYWYRQSLGQGLEFLIYFQGNSAPDKSGLPSDRFSAERTGGSVSTLTIQRTQQEDSAVYLCASSLGTSGDTQYFGPGTRLTVL.

The genes are TRBV3-1 (or the pseudogene TRBV3-2) and TRBJ1-6, with 9 bases aligning to TRBD1. This CDR3 has 15 amino acids. The trim removed 0 bases at V and 10 bases at J, leaving 4 bases unmatched. Germline V gives CDR1 LGHDT, CDR2 YNNKEL (reference sequence). CDR3 bases: TGTGCCAGCAGCCAAGAGGGGACAGGGCTCTCACCCCTCCACTTT. This translates into CASSQEGTGLSPLHF.

This clone has only one observation. The rearrangement links TRBV7-2 to TRBJ1-5; the match to TRBD1 covers 7 bases. Per germline, CDR1 SGHTA and CDR2 FQGNSA. V lost 2 bases, J lost 2 bases, and 3 bases stayed unmatched. The CDR3 runs 15 residues. CDR3 protein: CASSLMGTGNQPQHF. The CDR3 DNA is TGTGCCAGCAGCTTAATGGGGACAGGCAATCAGCCCCAGCATTTT.

The sample holds a few counts of this clone. This chain links TRBV7-9 with TRBJ1-1; D gene uncertain. This CDR3 has 14 residues. Trimming took off 3 bases at V and 6 bases at J, with 14 bases between the two ends. Germline loops: CDR1 SEHNR, CDR2 FQNEAQ (reference sequence). The CDR3 DNA reads TGTGCCAGCAGCTTTAACAAAAAAGAGGCTGAAGCTTTCTTT. Its translation is CASSFNKKEAEAFF.

The V gene is TRBV12-3 or TRBV12-4, the J gene TRBJ2-3; no reliable D call. Trimming removed 0 bases from V and 8 bases from J, with 9 bases in between. The CDR3 contains 13 residues. The CDR3 sequence: CASSLANEVTQYF. In nucleotides, the CDR3 is TGTGCCAGCAGTTTAGCGAATGAGGTTACGCAGTATTTT.

The chain recombines TRBV5-1 with TRBJ2-7; possible D gene TRBD1, 5 bases. V lost 4 bases to trimming and J lost 3 bases, with 11 bases between them. Germline V gene sequence: CDR1 SGHRS, CDR2 YFSETQ. The CDR3 loop spans 13 amino acids. CDR3 loop: CASSQPTDYEQYF. In nucleotides, the CDR3 is TGCGCCAGCAGCCAGCCGACAGACTACGAGCAGTACTTC.

The chain uses TRBV3-1 (or the pseudogene TRBV3-2) and TRBJ1-2, with TRBD1 identical over 7 bases. J lost 0 bases, V lost 2 bases, and 3 bases had no gene match. CDR3 length: 15 residues. Germline values: CDR1 LGHDT, CDR2 YNNKEL (reference sequence). The CDR3 region is CASSQYRGPNYGYTF. The CDR3 region has the DNA TGTGCCAGCAGCCAATACAGGGGCCCTAACTATGGCTACACCTTC.

The gene calls are TRBV12-3 or TRBV12-4 and TRBJ1-1, with D unclear. CDR3 size: 11 residues. Trimming took 1 base from V and 11 from J, leaving 8 bases between them. Here the CDR3 reads CASSLGASAFF. DNA of the CDR3: TGTGCCAGCAGTTTAGGAGCGTCCGCTTTCTTT.

This chain connects TRBV7-9 to TRBJ2-7; 10 nucleotides match TRBD2. The CDR3 contains 15 residues. Trimming cost V 4 bases and J 7 bases; bases outside gene matches: 10. Looked up from germline, CDR1 is SEHNR and CDR2 is FQNEAQ (reference sequence). CDR3 amino acids: CASSSSGSQFMEQYF. For the CDR3, the DNA is TGTGCCAGCAGCTCTAGCGGGAGTCAGTTCATGGAGCAGTACTTC.

CDR3 amino acids: CAVQGQFNSPLHF. CDR3 DNA: TGTGCAGTCCAGGGACAGTTTAATTCACCCCTCCACTTT. The chain is built from TRBV7-2 and TRBJ1-6; TRBD1 matches at 7 bases. There are 13 residues in the CDR3. Per germline, CDR1 SGHTA and CDR2 FQGNSA.